This T cell receptor beta chain was profiled in a study of blood T cell repertoires in COVID-19. The length of the CDR3 is 16 residues. V gave up 5 bases and J gave up 10 bases; unmatched junction bases: 11. Germline assignment: CDR1 SGHVS and CDR2 FNYEAQ. A PCR-confirmed or clinician-diagnosed COVID-19 case had contacted exposed participants within 2 weeks of entry. The data were produced by immunoSEQ multiplex PCR, yet TCRdb's version contains in-frame clones alone and is incomplete. The table has hundreds of thousands of clones, 88% seen once. The chain recombines TRBV7-6 with TRBJ2-1; 13 bases map to TRBD2. Sequencing input: PBMCs or T cells enriched from blood (not recorded which). This sequence was found in a woman under 30 who had been exposed to COVID-19. The CDR3 is CASSPRTSGSGGEQFF. The CDR3 nucleotides read TGTGCCAGCAGCCCACGGACTAGCGGGAGTGGGGGGGAGCAGTTCTTC.